This record concerns one T cell receptor beta chain sequence. The data originate from a study of radiation and T cells in renal cell carcinoma. Regarding time point: blood 4 weeks post-SBRT, at nephrectomy. The treatment denotes: 15 Gy SBRT to primary tumor, nephrectomy 4 weeks later. The table came from immunoSEQ multiplex PCR; TCRdb's copy has only in-frame clones and leaves some out. The sample carries roughly 170,000 clones, 88% recorded once. The receptor was isolated from a woman between 50 and 59 years old with renal cell carcinoma. Specimen: blood, collected from a patient whose treatment included radiotherapy and nephrectomy.

The CDR3 DNA is TGTGCCAGCAGCTTGGACAGGGGGGGGATTAACACTGAAGCTTTCTTT. Its protein product is CASSLDRGGINTEAFF. V gene TRBV5-8 combines with J gene TRBJ1-1; TRBD1 matches 8 bases. This CDR3 contains 16 residues. The trim removed 0 bases at V and 2 bases at J, leaving 6 bases unmatched. Germline CDR1 is SGHTS and CDR2 is YDEGEE.